This T cell receptor beta chain was captured by sequencing in a study of T cell responses to AZD1222 COVID-19 vaccine. Findings and limits, study-wide: Most donors were white British, females outnumbered males, and clonal diversity was possibly underestimated. Only five or six AZD1222 recipients were seropositive at baseline. Reportedly, close to half of spike-specific TCRs are directed against unmutated variant regions.

Profiling relied on immunoSEQ multiplex PCR, and the TCRdb table lists in-frame clones only, not all of them. The table shows 100,000 to 150,000 clones, with 80% to 90% occurring only once. In regard to this clone: The antigen is unknown.

Germline V gene sequence: CDR1 SGHRS, CDR2 YFSETQ. Trimming shortened V by 0 bases and J by 8 bases, and 14 bases separated the two germline ends. This CDR3 contains 14 residues. The J gene is TRBJ1-2, the V gene TRBV5-1; weak D call: TRBD1 (5 bases). The clonotype comes from an adult who received the AZD1222 COVID-19 vaccine. The starting material was peripheral blood, obtained 28 days after the second AZD1222 dose. The CDR3 is CASSLGGSERGYTF. The CDR3 coding sequence is TGCGCCAGCAGCTTGGGGGGCTCCGAGCGCGGCTACACCTTC.